This paragraph reports one TCR beta chain. The data stem from a study of OX40 agonist ivuxolimab in advanced cancers. J was trimmed by 8 bases and V by 5 bases; bases with no gene match: 10. CDR3 length: 15 amino acids. Germline V CDR1 and CDR2: MNHNY, SVGAGI (reference sequence). Clones were sequenced by immunoSEQ multiplex PCR, and TCRdb holds only the in-frame ones, with some missing. Seen here are some 100,000 clones, about four fifths observed once, and the top ten hold 5.5%. Specimen: CD4+ or CD8+ T cells sorted from blood, collected in a trial of the OX40 agonist ivuxolimab. The chain is built from TRBV6-6 and TRBJ2-1, with 9 nucleotides matching TRBD1. The TCR sequence derives from an adult with an advanced solid tumor such as melanoma, head and neck, liver or kidney cancer. DNA of the CDR3: TGTGCCAGCAGTACCGGGACAGGGTTTATGGATGAGCAGTTCTTC. It is translated as CASSTGTGFMDEQFF.